This T cell receptor beta chain appears in the sequencing data of a study of cytomegalovirus exposure and HLA in healthy donors. Study results and limitations: The listing of roughly 160 TCR beta chains classed them as cytomegalovirus-associated.

Note on this clone: Its matching antigen is unknown.

The primer mix had 60 Vbeta and 13 Jbeta primers. The method was immunoSEQ multiplex PCR; TCRdb's version includes in-frame clones alone and lacks a portion of them. The sample has tens of thousands of clones; more than 70% are singletons. The CDR3 is 15 residues long. The V gene's germline CDR1 is SGHAT and CDR2 FQNNGV. Trimming cost V 2 bases and J 3 bases; bases outside gene matches: 5. The TCR was taken from a young woman in good health and CMV-seropositive. The J gene is TRBJ1-1, the V gene TRBV11-2, with TRBD1 matching over 8 bases. The sequenced material came from PBMCs. The CDR3: CASSLRGDRHTEAFF. In DNA, the CDR3 is TGTGCCAGCAGCTTAAGAGGGGACAGGCACACTGAAGCTTTCTTT.